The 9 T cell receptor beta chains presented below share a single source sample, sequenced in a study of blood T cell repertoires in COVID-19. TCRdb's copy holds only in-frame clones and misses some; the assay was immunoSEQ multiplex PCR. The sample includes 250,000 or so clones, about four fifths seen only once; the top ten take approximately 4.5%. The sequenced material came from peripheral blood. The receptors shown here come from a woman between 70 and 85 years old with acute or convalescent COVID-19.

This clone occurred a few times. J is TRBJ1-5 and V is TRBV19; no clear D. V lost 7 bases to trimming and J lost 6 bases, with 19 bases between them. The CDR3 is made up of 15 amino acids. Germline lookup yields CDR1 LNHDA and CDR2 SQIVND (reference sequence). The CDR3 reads CASTGEGSTRQPQHF. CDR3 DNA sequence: TGTGCCAGTACTGGGGAGGGATCAACCCGTCAGCCCCAGCATTTT.

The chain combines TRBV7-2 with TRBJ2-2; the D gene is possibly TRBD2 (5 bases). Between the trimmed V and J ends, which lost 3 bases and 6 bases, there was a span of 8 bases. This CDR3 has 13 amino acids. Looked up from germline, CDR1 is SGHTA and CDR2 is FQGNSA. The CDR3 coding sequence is TGTGCCAGCAGCTTCGAGGGATCCGGGGAGCTGTTTTTT. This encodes CASSFEGSGELFF.

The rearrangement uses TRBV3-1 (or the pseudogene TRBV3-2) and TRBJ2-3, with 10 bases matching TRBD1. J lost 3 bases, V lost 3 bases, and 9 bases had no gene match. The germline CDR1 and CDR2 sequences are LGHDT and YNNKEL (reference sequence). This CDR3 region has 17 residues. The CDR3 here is CASSQSDRGLPTDTQYF. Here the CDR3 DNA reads TGTGCCAGCAGCCAGAGCGACAGGGGGCTCCCAACAGATACGCAGTATTTT.

DNA for the CDR3: TGTGCCAGCAGTTACATCCCCGGACAGGGCCAAGCGGGAATTGGGGAGACCCAGTACTTC. Its translation is CASSYIPGQGQAGIGETQYF. This chain links TRBV6-2 or TRBV6-3 with TRBJ2-5, with D possibly TRBD1 on 8 matching bases. In germline, CDR1 is MNHEY, CDR2 SVGEGT. The length of the CDR3 is 20 residues. Trimming took off 2 bases at V and 5 bases at J, with 30 bases between the two ends.

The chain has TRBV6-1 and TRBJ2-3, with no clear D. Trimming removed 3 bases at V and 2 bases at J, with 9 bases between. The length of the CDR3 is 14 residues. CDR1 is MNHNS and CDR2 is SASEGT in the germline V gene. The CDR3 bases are TGTGCCAGCAGTGACGTCTATCACACAGATACGCAGTATTTT. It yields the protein CASSDVYHTDTQYF.

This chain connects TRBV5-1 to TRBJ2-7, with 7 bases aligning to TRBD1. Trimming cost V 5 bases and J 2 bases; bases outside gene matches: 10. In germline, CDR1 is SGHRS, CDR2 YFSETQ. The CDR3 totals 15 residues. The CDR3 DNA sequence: TGCGCCAGCAGTCCGCAGGGGGTTATACCCTACGAGCAGTACTTC. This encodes CASSPQGVIPYEQYF. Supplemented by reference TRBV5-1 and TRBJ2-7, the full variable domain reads KAGVTQTPRYLIKTRGQQVTLSCSPISGHRSVSWYQQTPGQGLQFLFEYFSETQRNKGNFPGRFSGRQFSNSRSEMNVSTLELGDSALYLCASSPQGVIPYEQYFGPGTRLTVT.

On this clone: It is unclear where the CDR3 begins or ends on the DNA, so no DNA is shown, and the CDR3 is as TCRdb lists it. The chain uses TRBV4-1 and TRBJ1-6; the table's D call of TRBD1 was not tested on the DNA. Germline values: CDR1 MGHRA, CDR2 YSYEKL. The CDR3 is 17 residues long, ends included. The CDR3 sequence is CASSQFSLDTPNSPLHF.

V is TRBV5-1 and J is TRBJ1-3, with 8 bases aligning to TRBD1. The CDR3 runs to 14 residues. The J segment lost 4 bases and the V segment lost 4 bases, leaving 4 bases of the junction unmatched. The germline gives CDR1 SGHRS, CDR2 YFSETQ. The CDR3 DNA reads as TGCGCCAGCAGCGAAAGGGACAGGGGAAACACCATATATTTT. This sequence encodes CASSERDRGNTIYF.

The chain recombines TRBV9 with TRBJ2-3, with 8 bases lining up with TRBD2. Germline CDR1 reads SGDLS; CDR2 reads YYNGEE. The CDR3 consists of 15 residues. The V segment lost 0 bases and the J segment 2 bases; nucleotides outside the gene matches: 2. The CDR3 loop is CASSVAGGNTDTQYF. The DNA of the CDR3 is TGTGCCAGCAGCGTAGCGGGGGGGAACACAGATACGCAGTATTTT.